The subject of this entry is one TCR beta chain. The data derive from a study of blood T cell repertoires in COVID-19. As for the study in general: The United States, Italy and Spain provided the acute and convalescent COVID-19 samples. Sample material is recorded as cDNA or gDNA derived from T cells, B-cell-depleted T cells, or PBMCs.

As originally analysed: Estimates of nucleated cell counts were drawn from the amplification of reference gene primers. Method: immunoSEQ multiplex PCR; TCRdb's copy keeps in-frame clones and lacks some. V, J and clone size were drawn from that table, and D and trimming were deduced from the DNA. The sample yields more than 45,000 clones, around 86% seen once. Sequenced sample: peripheral blood. This sequence was found in a woman older than 75 with acute or convalescent COVID-19.

This chain's CDR3 is CASSGQHYGYTF. The CDR3 bases are TGTGCCAGCAGTGGACAGCACTATGGCTACACCTTC. The chain has TRBV5-5 and TRBJ1-2; a possible D gene is TRBD1 (6 bases). Germline lookup yields CDR1 SGHKS and CDR2 YYEKEE (reference sequence). V dropped 5 bases and J dropped 3 bases, with 8 bases sitting between them. The CDR3 covers 12 residues.